This entry concerns a single T cell receptor beta chain. No antigen is known for it. Per-nucleotide qualities are absent, and no much larger clonotype sits a single base away. The sample's treatment or condition, from its label and the paper: 15 to 20 received Ad26.COV2.S at low or high dose, single or two shots; 5 received placebo; per-sample allocation not given. Repertoires of vaccine and placebo recipients were sequenced from samples taken on day 63 after the first injection. In Cohort 1b, 20 to 25 adults aged 18-55 years were enrolled at a single site in Boston, USA, between 29 July and 7 August 2020. As a vaccine, Ad26.COV2.S was a replication-incompetent adenovirus type 26 vector that expressed a prefusion-stabilized SARS-CoV-2 spike protein derived from the original Wuhan strain. The immunoSEQ Assay was used to sequence TCRbeta CDR3 regions. After extraction, genomic DNA underwent amplification by bias-controlled multiplex PCR, followed by high-throughput sequencing. As for the original processing: To quantify the absolute abundance of every unique TCRbeta CDR3 region, sequences were collapsed and filtered. T cell fraction was estimated by normalizing TCRbeta template counts to usable DNA, with usable DNA measured through amplification of reference genes found in all nucleated cells. Repertoire TCRs were annotated as SARS-CoV-2-specific when V gene, CDR3 amino acid sequence and J gene were exactly matched to a known reactive TCR set. The reference SARS-CoV-2 TCR set was derived from MIRA and filtered for enrichment in COVID-19-positive ImmuneCODE repertoires, a step that removed public or cross-reactive TCRs. Drawing on the MIRA antigens, annotated TCRs were analysed further at the level of specific ORF or position within ORF. Breadth was defined as the number of annotated unique rearrangements divided by the total number of unique productive rearrangements, and depth was defined as the summed frequency of the annotated unique rearrangements. TCR breadth was compared between groups using two-sided Wilcoxon rank-sum tests. In TCRdb, the immuneACCESS table is reduced to in-frame sequences with V and J assigned. These tables do not hold every clone; where another copy was compared, an unresolved V gene accounts for under half, and the others remain unexplained. V, J and clone size derive from that table, while D and trimming were established from the DNA sequence. The sample includes about 350,000 clones, with about 88% observed a single time. The ten most abundant clones make up 3.3% of the sample.

This specimen comes from a study of Ad26.COV2.S vaccination and SARS-CoV-2 variants (dated by TCRdb to about 2021). Describing the broader study: Donors in the vaccine arm were drawn from COV1001, a multicentre, randomized, double-blind, placebo-controlled phase I-IIa trial testing Ad26.COV2.S in healthy adults. Dosing of Ad26.COV2.S was intramuscular, at either 5x10^10 or 1x10^11 viral particles, delivered as one shot or as two shots spaced 56 days apart. Sequencing of the TCRbeta repertoire served to evaluate the specificity and breadth of SARS-CoV-2-reactive T cell receptors following Ad26.COV2.S vaccination. The TCR-sequenced set comprised approximately 30 samples: approximately 20 Ad26.COV2.S vaccine recipients, 5 placebo recipients and 8 SARS-CoV-2 convalescent individuals. Trial participants were randomized into five groups of five: low-dose or high-dose Ad26.COV2.S given once or twice, or placebo on both occasions. Blinding of investigators to trial group allocation was maintained during experiments and outcome assessment. The research as a whole found: Higher spike-specific TCR breadth was observed in Ad26.COV2.S recipients than in placebo recipients (P = 0.0014). The study was not powered for comparison of responses between vaccine doses or regimens. According to the authors, total T cell responses may have been underestimated by the TCR breadth and depth analyses. Comparable non-spike TCR breadth was observed between vaccine and placebo recipients, consistent with only spike being contained in the vaccine. After vaccination, substantial breadth of spike-specific CD8+ and CD4+ T cell responses was reported.

V sheds 6 bases and J sheds 0 bases, leaving 15 bases between their ends. There are 16 amino acids in the CDR3, from cysteine to phenylalanine inclusive. Just the 48-base CDR3 DNA is kept, in frame starting at base 1. The germline V gene provides CDR1 SGHTA and CDR2 FQGNSA. The TCR was taken from a person between 18 and 59 years old who received the Ad26.COV2.S COVID-19 vaccine or a placebo. This chain is built from TRBV7-2 and TRBJ2-1, with TRBD2 tentatively as D gene (5 bases match). The starting material was peripheral blood, obtained in a trial of Ad26.COV2.S vaccine versus placebo. The sequence in DNA is TGTGCCAGCAGTCTACTAGGCGTTGCCTCCTACAATGAGCAGTTCTTC. It specifies CASSLLGVASYNEQFF. Reference TRBV7-2 and TRBJ2-1 genes cover what lies past the CDR3, so the full variable domain is GAGVSQSPSNKVTEKGKDVELRCDPISGHTALYWYRQSLGQGLEFLIYFQGNSAPDKSGLPSDRFSAERTGGSVSTLTIQRTQQEDSAVYLCASSLLGVASYNEQFFGPGTRLTVL.